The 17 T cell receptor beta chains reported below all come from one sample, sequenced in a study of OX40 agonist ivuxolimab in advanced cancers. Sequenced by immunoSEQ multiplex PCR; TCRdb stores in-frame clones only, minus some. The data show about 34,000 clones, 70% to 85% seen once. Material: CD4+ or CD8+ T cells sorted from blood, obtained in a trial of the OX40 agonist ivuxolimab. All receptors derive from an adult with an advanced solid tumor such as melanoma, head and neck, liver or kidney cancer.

CDR3 sequence: CASSPETGEVGYTF. The CDR3 region has the DNA TGTGCCAGCTCACCCGAGACAGGGGAGGTTGGCTACACCTTC. The rearrangement joins TRBV18 to TRBJ1-2, with TRBD1 matching 8 bases. Germline V gene lookup returns CDR1 KGHSH and CDR2 LQKENI. The trim removed 3 bases at V and 7 bases at J, leaving 7 bases unmatched. There are 14 residues in the CDR3.

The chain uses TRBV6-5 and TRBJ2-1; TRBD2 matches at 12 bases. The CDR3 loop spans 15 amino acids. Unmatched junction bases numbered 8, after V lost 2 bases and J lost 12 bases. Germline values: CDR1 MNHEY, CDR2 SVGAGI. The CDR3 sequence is CASSYGSSGGARQFF. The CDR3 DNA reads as TGTGCCAGCAGTTACGGGTCTAGCGGGGGGGCCCGGCAGTTCTTC.

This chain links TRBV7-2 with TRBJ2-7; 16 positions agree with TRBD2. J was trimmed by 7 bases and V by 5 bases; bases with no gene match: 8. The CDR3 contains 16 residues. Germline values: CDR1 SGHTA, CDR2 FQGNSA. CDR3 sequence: CASSPPGLAGGREQYF. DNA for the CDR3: TGTGCCAGCAGCCCTCCGGGACTAGCGGGGGGGCGTGAGCAGTACTTC.

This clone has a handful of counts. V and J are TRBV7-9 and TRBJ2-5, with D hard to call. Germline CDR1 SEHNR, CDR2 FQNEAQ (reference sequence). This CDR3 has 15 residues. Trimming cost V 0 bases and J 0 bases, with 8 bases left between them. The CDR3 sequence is CASSLALSHQETQYF. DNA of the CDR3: TGTGCCAGCAGCTTAGCTCTGAGCCACCAAGAGACCCAGTACTTC.

CDR3: CASKAGGGYGYTF. The CDR3 DNA follows: TGCGCCAGCAAGGCAGGGGGCGGGTATGGCTACACCTTC. The rearrangement links TRBV10-2 to TRBJ1-2; 8 nucleotides align to TRBD1. This CDR3 spans 13 amino acids. The V and J ends lost 7 bases and 5 bases, in that order; junction bases with no gene match: 6. Germline-derived CDR1 and CDR2 are WSHSY and SAAADI.

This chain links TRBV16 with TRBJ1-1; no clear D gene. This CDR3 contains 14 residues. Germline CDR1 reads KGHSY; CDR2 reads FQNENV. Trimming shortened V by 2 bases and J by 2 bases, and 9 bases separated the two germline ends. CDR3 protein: CASSQKITNTEAFF. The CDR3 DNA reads TGTGCCAGCAGCCAAAAAATTACTAACACTGAAGCTTTCTTT.

This CDR3 reads CASSPIGTGHSYEQYF. CDR3 DNA sequence: TGTGCCAGCTCACCAATCGGGACAGGTCACTCCTACGAGCAGTACTTC. The rearrangement links TRBV18 to TRBJ2-7; 8 bases line up with TRBD1. The germline gives CDR1 KGHSH, CDR2 LQKENI. V lost 2 bases to trimming and J lost 0 bases; unmatched junction nucleotides: 6. The CDR3 is 16 residues long.

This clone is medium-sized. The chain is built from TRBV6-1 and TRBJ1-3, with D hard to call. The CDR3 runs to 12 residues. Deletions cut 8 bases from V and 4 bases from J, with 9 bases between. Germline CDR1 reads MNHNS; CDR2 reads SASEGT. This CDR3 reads CASEKQGNTIYF. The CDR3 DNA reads TGTGCCAGCGAGAAACAGGGAAACACCATATATTTT.

This chain's CDR3 is CASRANSNQPQHF. CDR3 in DNA: TGTGCCAGCAGGGCTAATAGCAATCAGCCCCAGCATTTT. J is TRBJ1-5 and V is TRBV6-6; D is unresolved. Germline V gene lookup returns CDR1 MNHNY and CDR2 SVGAGI (reference sequence). This CDR3 is 13 amino acids long. V lost 6 bases and J 0 bases, leaving 6 bases between the germline ends.

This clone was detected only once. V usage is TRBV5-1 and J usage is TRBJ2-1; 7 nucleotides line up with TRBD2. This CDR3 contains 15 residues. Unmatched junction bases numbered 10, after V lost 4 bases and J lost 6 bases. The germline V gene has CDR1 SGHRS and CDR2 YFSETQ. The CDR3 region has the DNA TGCGCCAGCAGCGCCGGCCCCCCGGGGGGCAATGAGCAGTTCTTC. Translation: CASSAGPPGGNEQFF.

CDR3 coding DNA: TGTGCCAGCAGCCAAGATTTACAGGGTTTGGGTGGCTACACCTTC. It translates to CASSQDLQGLGGYTF. The rearrangement links TRBV7-9 to TRBJ1-2; perhaps TRBD1 as D (6 bases). Trimming removed 5 bases from V and 7 bases from J, with 20 bases in between. CDR1 SEHNR and CDR2 FQNEAQ come from the germline V gene (reference sequence). CDR3 size: 15 residues.

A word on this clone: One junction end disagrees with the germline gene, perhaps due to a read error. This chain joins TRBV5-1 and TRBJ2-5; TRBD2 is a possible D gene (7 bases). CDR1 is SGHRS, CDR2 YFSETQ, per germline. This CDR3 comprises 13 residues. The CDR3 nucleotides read TGCGCCCGCAGCCGAGGGGGGGAAGAGACCCAGTACTTC. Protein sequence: CARSRGGEETQYF.

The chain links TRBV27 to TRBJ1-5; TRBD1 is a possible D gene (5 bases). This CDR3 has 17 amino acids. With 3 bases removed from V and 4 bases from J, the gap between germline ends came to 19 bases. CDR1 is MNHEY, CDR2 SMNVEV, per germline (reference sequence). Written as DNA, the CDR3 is TGTGCCAGCAGTTTTGGGGCGACTGCACGACGGAATCAGCCCCAGCATTTT. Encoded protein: CASSFGATARRNQPQHF.

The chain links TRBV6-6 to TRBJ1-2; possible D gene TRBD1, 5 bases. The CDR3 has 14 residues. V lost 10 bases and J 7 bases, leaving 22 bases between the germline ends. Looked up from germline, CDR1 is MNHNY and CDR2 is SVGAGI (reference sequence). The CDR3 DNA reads TGTGCCACCAACCCGTTTGGGGGGTTTGCTGGCTACACCTTC. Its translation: CATNPFGGFAGYTF.

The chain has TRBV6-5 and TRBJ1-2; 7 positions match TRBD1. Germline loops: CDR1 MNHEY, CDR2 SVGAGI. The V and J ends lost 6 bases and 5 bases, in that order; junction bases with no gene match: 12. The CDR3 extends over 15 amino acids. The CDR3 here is CASRPQYRGVYGYTF. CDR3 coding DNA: TGTGCCAGCAGGCCTCAGTACAGGGGAGTTTATGGCTACACCTTC.

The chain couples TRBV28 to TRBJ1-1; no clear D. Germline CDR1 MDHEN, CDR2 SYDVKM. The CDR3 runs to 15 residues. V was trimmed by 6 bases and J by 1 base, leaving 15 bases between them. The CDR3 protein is CASSSGSAGNTEAFF. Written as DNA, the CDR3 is TGTGCCAGCAGCTCCGGGTCGGCGGGGAACACTGAAGCTTTCTTT.

DNA for the CDR3: TGTGCCAGCAGCAACGTGGGGGAGGCTAATGAAAAACTGTTTTTT. This gives the protein CASSNVGEANEKLFF. The chain uses TRBV11-2 and TRBJ1-4; D is perhaps TRBD1 (5 bases). The CDR3 is made up of 15 amino acids. The germline V and J ends were trimmed by 5 bases and 3 bases, with 13 bases remaining between them. Germline lookup yields CDR1 SGHAT and CDR2 FQNNGV. The full variable domain, its missing parts supplied by reference TRBV11-2 and TRBJ1-4, is EAGVAQSPRYKIIEKRQSVAFWCNPISGHATLYWYQQILGQGPKLLIQFQNNGVVDDSQLPKDRFSAERLKGVDSTLKIQPAKLEDSAVYLCASSNVGEANEKLFFGSGTQLSVL.